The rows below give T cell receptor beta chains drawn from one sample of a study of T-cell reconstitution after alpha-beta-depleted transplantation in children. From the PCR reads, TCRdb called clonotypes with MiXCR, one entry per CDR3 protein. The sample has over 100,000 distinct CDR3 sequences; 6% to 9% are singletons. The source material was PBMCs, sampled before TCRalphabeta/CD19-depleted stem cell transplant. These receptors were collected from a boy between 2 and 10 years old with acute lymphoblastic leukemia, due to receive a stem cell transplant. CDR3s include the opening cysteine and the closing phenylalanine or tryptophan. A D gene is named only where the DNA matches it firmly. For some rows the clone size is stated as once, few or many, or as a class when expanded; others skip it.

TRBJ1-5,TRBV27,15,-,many,TGTGCCAGCAGTTTATCTCAGGGAGGCAATCAGCCCCAGCATTTT,CASSLSQGGNQPQHF
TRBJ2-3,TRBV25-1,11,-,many,TGTGCCAGCAGCTTTAGGGATACGCAGTATTTT,CASSFRDTQYF
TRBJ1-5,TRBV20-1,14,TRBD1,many,TGCAGTGCTTGGGGACAGAATAGCAATCAGCCCCAGCATTTT,CSAWGQNSNQPQHF
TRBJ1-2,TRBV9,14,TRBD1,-,TGTGCCAGCAGCGGACAGGGTACCAACTATGGCTACACCTTC,CASSGQGTNYGYTF
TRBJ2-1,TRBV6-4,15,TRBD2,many,TGTGCCAGCAGCAACCTAGCGGGGGGGGATAATGAGCAGTTCTTC,CASSNLAGGDNEQFF
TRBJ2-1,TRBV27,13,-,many,TGTGCCAGCAGTTTAGGGCTATTAAATGAGCAGTTCTTC,CASSLGLLNEQFF
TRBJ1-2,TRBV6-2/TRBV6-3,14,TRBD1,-,TGTGCCAGCAGGATGGACAGGGTGAGCTATGGCTACACCTTC,CASRMDRVSYGYTF
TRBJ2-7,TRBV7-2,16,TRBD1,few,TGTGCCAGCAGCTTAGTCCCAAGACAGGGGGCCCACGAGCAGTACTTC,CASSLVPRQGAHEQYF
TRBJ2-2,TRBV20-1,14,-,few,TGCAGTGCTAGCCCTTCCGCGAACACCGGGGAGCTGTTTTTT,CSASPSANTGELFF
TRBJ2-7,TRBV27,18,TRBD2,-,TGTGCCAGCAGTTCCATCTTTAGGACTAGCGGGGGCCCCTACGAGCAGTACTTC,CASSSIFRTSGGPYEQYF
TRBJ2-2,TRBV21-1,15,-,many,TGTGCCAGCAGCGTTAGCGGGGGGGCCGACGGGGAGCTGTTTTTT,CASSVSGGADGELFF
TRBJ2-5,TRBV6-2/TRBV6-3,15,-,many,TGTGCCAGCAGTTACTCGATGGCGGGGTTCGAGACCCAGTACTTC,CASSYSMAGFETQYF
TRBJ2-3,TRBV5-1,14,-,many,TGCGCCAGCAGCTTGGACAGCAACACAGATACGCAGTATTTT,CASSLDSNTDTQYF
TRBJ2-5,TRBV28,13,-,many,TGTGCCAGCAGTATGACAGGTCAAGAGACCCAGTACTTC,CASSMTGQETQYF
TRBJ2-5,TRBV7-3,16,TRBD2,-,TGTGCCAGCAGCCCCCGGGGTGGCGGGGGGGCGAAGACCCAGTACTTC,CASSPRGGGGAKTQYF
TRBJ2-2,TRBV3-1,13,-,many,TGTGCCAGCAGCCAAGGGGACACCGGGGAGCTGTTTTTT,CASSQGDTGELFF
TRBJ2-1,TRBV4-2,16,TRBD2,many,TGTGCCAGCAGCCAAGATTGGACTAGCGGCCACAATGAGCAGTTCTTC,CASSQDWTSGHNEQFF
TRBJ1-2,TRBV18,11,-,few,TGTGCCAGCTCAATGGGAGATGGCTACACCTTC,CASSMGDGYTF
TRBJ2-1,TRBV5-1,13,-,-,TGCGACAGCAGCTCAGGGTTGGGCAATGAGCAGTTCTTC,CDSSSGLGNEQFF
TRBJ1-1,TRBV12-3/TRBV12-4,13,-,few,TGTGCCAGCAGAGTGGGGTATAACACTGAAGCTTTCTTT,CASRVGYNTEAFF
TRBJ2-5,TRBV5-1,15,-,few,TGCGCCAGCAGCCGGTCCAGGGGGAGGGAAGAGACCCAGTACTTC,CASSRSRGREETQYF
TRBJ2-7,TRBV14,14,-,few,TGTGCCAGCAGCCCCTGGGGAGAGCCCTACGAGCAGTACTTC,CASSPWGEPYEQYF
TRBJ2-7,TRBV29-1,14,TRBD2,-,TGCAGCGTTTCGACTAGCGGGGGCATTTACGAGCAGTACTTC,CSVSTSGGIYEQYF
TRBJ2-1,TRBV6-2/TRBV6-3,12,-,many,TGTGCCAGCACTTCCACCTACAATGAGCAGTTCTTC,CASTSTYNEQFF
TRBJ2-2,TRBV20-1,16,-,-,TGCAGTGCTAGAGAACTAGCCCCTGCGAGCACCGGGGAGCTGTTTTTT,CSARELAPASTGELFF
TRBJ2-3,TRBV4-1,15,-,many,TGCGCCAGCAGCCAAGTTAGCGGAGTCACAGATACGCAGTATTTT,CASSQVSGVTDTQYF
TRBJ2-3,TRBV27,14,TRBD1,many,TGTGCCAGCAAAAGACAGGGGGCGGCAGATACGCAGTATTTT,CASKRQGAADTQYF
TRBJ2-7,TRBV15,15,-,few,TGTGCCACCAGCAGAGGGTTAGCTGACTCCTACGAGCAGTACTTC,CATSRGLADSYEQYF
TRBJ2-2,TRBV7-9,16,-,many,TGTGCCAGCAGCTATTTCGACAGGATTAACACCGGGGAGCTGTTTTTT,CASSYFDRINTGELFF
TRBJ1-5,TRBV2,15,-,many,TGTGCCAGCAGTGGGGTAGAAAATAGCAATCAGCCCCAGCATTTT,CASSGVENSNQPQHF
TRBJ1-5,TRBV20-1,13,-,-,TGCAGTGCTAGCAAGGGGTGGAATCAGCCCCAGCATTTT,CSASKGWNQPQHF
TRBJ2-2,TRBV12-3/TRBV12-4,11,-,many,TGTGCCAGCAGGGGTTCCGGGGAGCTGTTTTTT,CASRGSGELFF
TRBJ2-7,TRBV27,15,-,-,TGTGCCAGCAGTTTATTAGGGACGGCCTCCTACGAGCAGTACTTC,CASSLLGTASYEQYF
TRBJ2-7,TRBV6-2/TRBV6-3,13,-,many,TGTGCCAGCAGTTACGGGTCCCCGTTGAAGCAGTACTTC,CASSYGSPLKQYF
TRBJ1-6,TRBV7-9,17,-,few,TGTGCCAGCAGCTCCCGCCTTGTCCAGGGAGGTAATTCACCCCTCCACTTT,CASSSRLVQGGNSPLHF
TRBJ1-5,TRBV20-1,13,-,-,TGCAGTGTTCGTCAGTACCGCGACCAGCCCCAGCATTTT,CSVRQYRDQPQHF
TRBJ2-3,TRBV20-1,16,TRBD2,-,TGCAGTGCTAGAGATATGAGCGGGGGTCACACAGATACGCAGTATTTT,CSARDMSGGHTDTQYF
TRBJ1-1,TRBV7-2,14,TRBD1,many,TGTGCCAGTCTCCGGGACAGGTCGAACACTGAAGCTTTCTTT,CASLRDRSNTEAFF
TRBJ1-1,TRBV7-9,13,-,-,TGTGCCAGCAGCTCGGTCAGGGGAACTGAAGCTTTCTTT,CASSSVRGTEAFF
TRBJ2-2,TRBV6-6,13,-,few,TGTGCCAGCACTCCTCTAGTCACCGGGGAGCTGTTTTTT,CASTPLVTGELFF
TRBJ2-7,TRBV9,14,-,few,TGTGCCAGCAGCGTAGGGCAGGTCTCCTACGAGCAGTACTTC,CASSVGQVSYEQYF
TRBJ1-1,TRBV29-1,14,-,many,TGCAGCGTGCCCGGACAGCCCATGAACACTGAAGCTTTCTTT,CSVPGQPMNTEAFF
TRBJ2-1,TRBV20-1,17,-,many,TGCAGTGCTTTAGGCATGTTCGAGGGAAGCTCCTACAATGAGCAGTTCTTC,CSALGMFEGSSYNEQFF
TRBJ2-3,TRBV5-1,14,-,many,TGCGCCAGCAGCTTAAGCCGGACAAGCGATACGCAGTATTTT,CASSLSRTSDTQYF
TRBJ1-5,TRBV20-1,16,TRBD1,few,TGCAGTGCTAGAGATCGACAGGGGGCTGTGAATCAGCCCCAGCATTTT,CSARDRQGAVNQPQHF
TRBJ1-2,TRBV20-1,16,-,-,TGCAGTGCTAGAGCTGGGGGGCGGGGGACTAACTATGGCTACACCTTC,CSARAGGRGTNYGYTF
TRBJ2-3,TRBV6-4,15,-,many,TGTGCCAGCAGTGACTTGGCGGACGGGGCAGATACGCAGTATTTT,CASSDLADGADTQYF
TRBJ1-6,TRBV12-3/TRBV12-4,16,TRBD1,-,TGTGCCAGCACTAGGACAGGAAGCTCCTATAATTCACCCCTCCACTTT,CASTRTGSSYNSPLHF
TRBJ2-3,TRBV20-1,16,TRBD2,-,TGCAGTGCTACCCCCCTTAGCGGGGGGGTCACAGATACGCAGTATTTT,CSATPLSGGVTDTQYF
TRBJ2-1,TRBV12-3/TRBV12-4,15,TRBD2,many,TGTGCCAGCAGTTTCATGACTAGCCTAATCAATGAGCAGTTCTTC,CASSFMTSLINEQFF
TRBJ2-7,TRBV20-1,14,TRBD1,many,TGCAGTGCCGAGTTTCGGACAGGGAGCTACGAGCAGTACTTC,CSAEFRTGSYEQYF
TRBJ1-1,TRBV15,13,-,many,TGTGCCACCAGCAGAGCGCCGAACACTGAAGCTTTCTTT,CATSRAPNTEAFF
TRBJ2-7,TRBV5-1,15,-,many,TGCGCCAGCAGCTTGAGGGCGGTGAGCTCCTACGAGCAGTACTTC,CASSLRAVSSYEQYF
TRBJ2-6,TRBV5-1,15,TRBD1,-,TGCGCCAGCGCCGGGACAGGGGCTGGGGCCAACGTCCTGACTTTC,CASAGTGAGANVLTF
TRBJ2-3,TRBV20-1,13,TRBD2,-,TGCAGTGCCCCCGAGCGGGACCCAGATACGCAGTATTTT,CSAPERDPDTQYF
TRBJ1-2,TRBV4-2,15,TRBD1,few,TGTGCCAGCAGCCCGGACAGGGGGGAGAACTATGGCTACACCTTC,CASSPDRGENYGYTF
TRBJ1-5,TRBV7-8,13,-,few,TGTGCCAGCAGCTTAGGGCGGCTTCAGCCCCAGCATTTT,CASSLGRLQPQHF
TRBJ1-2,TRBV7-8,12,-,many,TGTGCCAGCAGCTCCTTCGGGCGGAGCTACACCTTC,CASSSFGRSYTF